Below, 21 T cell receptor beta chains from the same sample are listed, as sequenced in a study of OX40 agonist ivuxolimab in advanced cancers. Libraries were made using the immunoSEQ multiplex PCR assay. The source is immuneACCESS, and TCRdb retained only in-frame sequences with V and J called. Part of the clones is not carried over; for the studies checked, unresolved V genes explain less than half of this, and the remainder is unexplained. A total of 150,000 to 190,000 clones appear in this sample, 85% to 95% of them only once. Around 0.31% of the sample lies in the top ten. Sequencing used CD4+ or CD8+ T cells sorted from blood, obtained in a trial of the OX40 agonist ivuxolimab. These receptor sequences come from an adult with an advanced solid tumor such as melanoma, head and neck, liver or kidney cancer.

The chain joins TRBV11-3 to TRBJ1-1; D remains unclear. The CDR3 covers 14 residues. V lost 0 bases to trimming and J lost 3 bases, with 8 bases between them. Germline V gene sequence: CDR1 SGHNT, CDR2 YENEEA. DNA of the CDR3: TGTGCCAGCAGCTTAGATGGAACCGACACTGAAGCTTTCTTT. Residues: CASSLDGTDTEAFF.

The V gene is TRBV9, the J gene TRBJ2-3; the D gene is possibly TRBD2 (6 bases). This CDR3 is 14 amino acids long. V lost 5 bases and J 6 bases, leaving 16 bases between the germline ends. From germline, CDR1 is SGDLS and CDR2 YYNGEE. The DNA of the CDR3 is TGTGCCAGCAGTGTCTCCCCTAGCGCCGATACGCAGTATTTT. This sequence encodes CASSVSPSADTQYF.

The CDR3 sequence is CASSPRGDRRTEAFF. CDR3 sequence (DNA): TGTGCCAGCAGCCCCAGAGGGGACAGGCGCACTGAAGCTTTCTTT. The chain couples TRBV11-2 to TRBJ1-1; 8 bases fit TRBD1. Germline CDR1 is SGHAT and CDR2 is FQNNGV. V lost 5 bases to trimming and J lost 4 bases; unmatched junction nucleotides: 9. The CDR3 runs 15 residues.

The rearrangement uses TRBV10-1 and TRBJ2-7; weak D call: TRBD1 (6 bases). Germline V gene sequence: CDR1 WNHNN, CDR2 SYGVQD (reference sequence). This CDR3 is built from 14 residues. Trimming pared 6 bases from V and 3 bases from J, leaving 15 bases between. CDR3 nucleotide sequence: TGCGCCAGCAGCTGGGGGCAGGTCTTCTACGAGCAGTACTTC. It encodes CASSWGQVFYEQYF.

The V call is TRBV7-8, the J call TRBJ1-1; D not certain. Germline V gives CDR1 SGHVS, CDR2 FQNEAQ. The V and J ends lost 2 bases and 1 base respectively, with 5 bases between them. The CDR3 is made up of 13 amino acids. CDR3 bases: TGTGCCAGCAGCTTAATCAAGAACACTGAAGCTTTCTTT. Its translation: CASSLIKNTEAFF. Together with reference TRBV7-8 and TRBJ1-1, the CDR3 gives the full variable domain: GAGVSQSPRYKVAKRGQDVALRCDPISGHVSLFWYQQALGQGPEFLTYFQNEAQLDKSGLPSDRFFAERPEGSVSTLKIQRTQQEDSAVYLCASSLIKNTEAFFGQGTRLTVV.

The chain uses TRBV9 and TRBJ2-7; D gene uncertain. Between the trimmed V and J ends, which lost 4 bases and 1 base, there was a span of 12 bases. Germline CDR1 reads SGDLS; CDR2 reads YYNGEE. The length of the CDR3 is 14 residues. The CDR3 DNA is TGTGCCAGCAGCCTCTCCTCGGCTTCCTACGAGCAGTACTTC. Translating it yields CASSLSSASYEQYF.

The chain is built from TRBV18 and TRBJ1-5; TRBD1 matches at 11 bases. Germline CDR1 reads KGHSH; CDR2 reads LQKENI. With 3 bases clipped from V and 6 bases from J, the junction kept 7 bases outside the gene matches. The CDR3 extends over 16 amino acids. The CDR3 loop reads CASSPGTGGSGQPQHF. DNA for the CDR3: TGTGCCAGCTCACCTGGGACAGGGGGATCGGGTCAGCCCCAGCATTTT.

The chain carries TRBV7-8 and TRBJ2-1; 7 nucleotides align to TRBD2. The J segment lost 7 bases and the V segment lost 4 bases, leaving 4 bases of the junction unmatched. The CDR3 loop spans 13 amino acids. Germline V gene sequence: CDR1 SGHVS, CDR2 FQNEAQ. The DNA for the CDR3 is TGTGCCAGCAGCTCCGGGAGGAGGAATGAGCAGTTCTTC. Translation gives CASSSGRRNEQFF.

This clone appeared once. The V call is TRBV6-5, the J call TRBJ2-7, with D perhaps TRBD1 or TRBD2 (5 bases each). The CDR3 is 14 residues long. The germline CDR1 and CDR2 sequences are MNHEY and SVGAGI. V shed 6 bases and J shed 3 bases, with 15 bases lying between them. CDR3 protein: CASSRADILYEQYF. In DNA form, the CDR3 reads TGTGCCAGCAGCCGAGCGGACATTCTCTACGAGCAGTACTTC.

The CDR3 spells CASSTRPTTSSGNTIYF. As DNA, the CDR3 is TGTGCCAGTAGTACAAGACCGACTACCAGCTCTGGAAACACCATATATTTT. The chain couples TRBV19 to TRBJ1-3; unclear D gene. This CDR3 has 17 residues. The ends were cut back, 4 bases at V and 0 bases at J, with 16 bases in the middle. Germline V CDR1 and CDR2: LNHDA, SQIVND (reference sequence).

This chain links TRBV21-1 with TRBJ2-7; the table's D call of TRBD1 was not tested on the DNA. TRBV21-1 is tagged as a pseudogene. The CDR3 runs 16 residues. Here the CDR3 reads CASSATGQRPIYEQYF. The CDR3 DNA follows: TGTGCCAGCAGCGCTACGGGACAGCGTCCCATCTACGAGCAGTACTTC.

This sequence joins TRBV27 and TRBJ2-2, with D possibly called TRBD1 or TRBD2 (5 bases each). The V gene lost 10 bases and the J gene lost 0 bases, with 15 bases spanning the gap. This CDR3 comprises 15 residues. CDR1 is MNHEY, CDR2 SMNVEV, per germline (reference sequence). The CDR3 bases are TGTGCCACCCGGGACCGACCAACGAACACCGGGGAGCTGTTTTTT. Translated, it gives CATRDRPTNTGELFF.

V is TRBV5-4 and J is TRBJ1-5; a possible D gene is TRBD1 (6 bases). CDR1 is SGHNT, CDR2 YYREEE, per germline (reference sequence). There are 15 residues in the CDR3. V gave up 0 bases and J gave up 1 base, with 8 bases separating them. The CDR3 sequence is CASSLDRESNQPQHF. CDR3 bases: TGTGCCAGCAGCTTGGACAGGGAGAGCAATCAGCCCCAGCATTTT.

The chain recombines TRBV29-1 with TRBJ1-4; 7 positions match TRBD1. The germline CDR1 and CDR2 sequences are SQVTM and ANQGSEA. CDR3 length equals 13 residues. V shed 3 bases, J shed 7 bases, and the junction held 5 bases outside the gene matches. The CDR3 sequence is CSVERQGGEKLFF. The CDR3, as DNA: TGCAGCGTTGAGCGACAGGGAGGTGAAAAACTGTTTTTT.

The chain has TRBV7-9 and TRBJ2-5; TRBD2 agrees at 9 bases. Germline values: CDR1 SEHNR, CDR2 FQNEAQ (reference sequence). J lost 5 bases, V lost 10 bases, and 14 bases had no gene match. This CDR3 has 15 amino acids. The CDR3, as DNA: TGTGCCACCCCGGGTGGTAGCGGGAGTAGGGAGACCCAGTACTTC. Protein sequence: CATPGGSGSRETQYF.

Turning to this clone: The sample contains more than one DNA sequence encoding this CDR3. The CDR3 DNA follows: TGCGCCAGCAGCTCAACTAGCACAGATACGCAGTATTTT. It yields the protein CASSSTSTDTQYF. The rearrangement joins TRBV5-1 to TRBJ2-3; D gene unclear. The CDR3 is made up of 13 amino acids. Trimming shortened V by 3 bases and J by 0 bases, and 5 bases separated the two germline ends. The germline CDR1 and CDR2 sequences are SGHRS and YFSETQ.

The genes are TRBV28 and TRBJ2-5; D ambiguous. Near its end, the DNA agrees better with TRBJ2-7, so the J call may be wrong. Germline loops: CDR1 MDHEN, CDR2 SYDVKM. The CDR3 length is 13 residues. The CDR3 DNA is TGTGCCAGCCGGCTCCCGGGCACCTACGAGCAGTACTTC. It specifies CASRLPGTYEQYF.

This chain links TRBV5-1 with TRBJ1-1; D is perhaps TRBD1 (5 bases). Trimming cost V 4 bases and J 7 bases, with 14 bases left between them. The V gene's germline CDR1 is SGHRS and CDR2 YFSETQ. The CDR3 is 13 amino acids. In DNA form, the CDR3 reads TGCGCCAGCAGCCGGGCAGGGCATCTTGAAGCTTTCTTT. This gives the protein CASSRAGHLEAFF.

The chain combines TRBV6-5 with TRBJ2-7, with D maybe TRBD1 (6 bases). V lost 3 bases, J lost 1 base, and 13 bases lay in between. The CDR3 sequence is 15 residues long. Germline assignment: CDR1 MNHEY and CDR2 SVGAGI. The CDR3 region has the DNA TGTGCCAGCAGTTATGAAAGGCAGGGGTCCTACGAGCAGTACTTC. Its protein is CASSYERQGSYEQYF.

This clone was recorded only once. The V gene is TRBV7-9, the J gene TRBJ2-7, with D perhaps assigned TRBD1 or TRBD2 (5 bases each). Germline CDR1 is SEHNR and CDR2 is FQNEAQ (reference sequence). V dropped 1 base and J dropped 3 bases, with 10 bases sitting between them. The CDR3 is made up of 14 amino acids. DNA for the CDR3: TGTGCCAGCAGCTTAGGGGGGACGGTCTACGAGCAGTACTTC. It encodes CASSLGGTVYEQYF.

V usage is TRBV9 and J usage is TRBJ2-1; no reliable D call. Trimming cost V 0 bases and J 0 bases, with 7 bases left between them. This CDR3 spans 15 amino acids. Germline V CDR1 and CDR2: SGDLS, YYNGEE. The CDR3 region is CASSVGSSSYNEQFF. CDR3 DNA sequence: TGTGCCAGCAGCGTAGGAAGTAGCTCCTACAATGAGCAGTTCTTC.